This T cell receptor (beta chain) was recovered during a study of regulatory T cells in long-lasting Graves disease (dated by TCRdb to the early 2020s). For context, the study as a whole: Antithyroid drugs had been taken for less than 3 months by newly diagnosed Graves' disease patients. A total of around 35 samples were covered by TCR sequencing, comprising some 13 persistent and 20 newly diagnosed Graves' disease patients. The study took place in China and was registered as a clinical trial. Patients with persistent Graves' disease were compared with patients with newly diagnosed Graves' disease using TCR sequencing and RNA sequencing of peripheral blood.

Points the paper makes about the study in general: Persistent patients shared more public clonotypes among themselves (roughly 2,700) than newly diagnosed patients did (approximately 970). The study examined only peripheral blood because the primary lesion, thyroid tissue, could not be accessed. Compared with newly diagnosed patients, patients with persistent Graves' disease had lower TCR Shannon entropy and fewer highly expanded clones, which suggests clonal expansion. The small sample size was acknowledged by the authors as a limitation that may reduce accuracy. Sequencing and analysis were limited to the TCR beta chain. Preferential use of TRBV28, TRBJ1-2 and TRBJ2-5 was observed in persistent disease, whereas TRBV20-1 and TRBJ2-1 were favored in newly diagnosed disease.

Read against the paper, the sample's time point label means: newly diagnosed GD, antithyroid drugs for less than 3 months. For both TCR sequencing and RNA sequencing, RNA was extracted from PBMCs using TRIzol. The diagnosis of Graves' disease followed American Thyroid Association guidelines. Patients for the study were recruited at an endocrinology department in Xi'an, China. Each patient gave approximately 10 milliliters of peripheral blood, collected in an EDTA anticoagulant tube. Ficoll Paque Plus density gradient separation was used to isolate PBMCs, and no further T cell sorting was done. An Agilent 2100 Bioanalyzer and agarose gel were used to check RNA quality, while a NanoDrop 2000 measured RNA concentration. The protocol used for the library was multiplex PCR. Sequencer: Illumina HiSeq 4000. TCR beta libraries were built with iRepertoire HTBI primers and Arm-PCR amplification of CDR3 regions. Before sequencing, the PCR products underwent gel purification. The source study handled its data this way. A total of fewer than 70 TRBV and about 13 TRBJ segments were identified across samples and were used for gene usage analysis of CDR3 amino acid clonotypes. Filtered high-quality paired reads were merged into contigs using COPE and FqMerger. BLAST was used to align contigs to the IMGT TRBV, TRBD and TRBJ reference genes, and CDR3 was defined following IMGT. Any clonotype with a frequency above 0.1% was counted as a highly expanded clone. Shannon entropy served as the measure of repertoire diversity, while the Gini coefficient captured V-J evenness. Clonotypes shared by more than one individual were considered public. Using fastp trimming at Q25 and MiXCR clonotype assembly, TCRdb reanalyzed the public sequencing data and kept in-frame beta chains. Each record represents a unique CDR3 protein, reported with the most common genes and DNA among its rows. The V and J calls come from TCRdb's annotation, not from the publication. A total of 400,000 to 450,000 distinct CDR3 sequences appear in this sample, about 15% of them only once. Of the sample, roughly 17% is held by the ten largest clones.

This clonotype was observed at least ten times. Its antigen remains unidentified. No clone much larger than this one lies a single base away; base qualities are absent. The CDR3, cysteine through phenylalanine, is 14 amino acids long. Only the CDR3 portion is preserved as DNA: 42 bases, with reading frame beginning at the first base. CDR1 SQVTM and CDR2 ANQGSEA are derived from the germline V gene. Clipping removes 4 bases from V and 6 bases from J, with 8 as the unmatched junction base count. These data were also filed under a second study, of T cells in Graves' hyperthyroidism and ophthalmopathy. Looking at the second paper: A patient counted as having stable Graves' hyperthyroidism if no progression to ophthalmopathy occurred over 18 months of follow-up. The hyperthyroidism patients were between 18 and 65 years old and newly diagnosed, with a disease duration of less than 2 months. Patients with uncontrolled infections, other autoimmune diseases, pregnancy or lactation were excluded. Diagnoses were based on clinical symptoms, serum thyroxine and TRAb, thyroid ultrasound and orbital computed tomography. The TCR CDR3 was subjected to a first round of RT-PCR using the HTBI primer set and the Qiagen OneStep RT-PCR kit. Most expanded thyroid clonotypes (frequency above 0.001) were also found in blood, which suggests that blood repertoires may mirror thyroid immune responses. Ophthalmopathy was separated from stable hyperthyroidism by a 13 V-J signature model, with 87.88% sensitivity and about 81% specificity obtained in cross-validation and 80%/75% obtained in testing. During validation, the model predicted progression to ophthalmopathy a median of about 5.9 months ahead of onset, with 60% to 71% sensitivity and less than 85% specificity. To identify distinguishing TCR V-J signatures, a discovery cohort of around 100 patients was used, comprising 40 to 45 with Graves' ophthalmopathy and 57 with stable Graves' hyperthyroidism. Whether ophthalmopathy could be predicted prospectively was tested in an independent validation cohort made up of 18 to 20 hyperthyroidism patients plus 17 patients who later progressed to ophthalmopathy. The roughly 91 discovery patients were randomly split 7:3 into training and test sets. In about 6 Graves' hyperthyroidism patients, the study also compared T-cell repertoires from thyroid tissue with T-cell repertoires from blood. Following sampling, methimazole starting at 30 mg daily was given to hyperthyroidism patients, and high-dose intravenous methylprednisolone was given to ophthalmopathy patients. Libraries were constructed in a second round of multiplex PCR, after which size selection and purification were performed. Paired-end sequencing of the libraries was performed with 100 bp reads on an Illumina HiSeq2000. SOAPnuke was used to process the raw data, with reads discarded if the reads contained adapters or uncalled bases, had a mean Phred below 15, or lacked an exact constant-primer or identifier match. COPE v1.2.5 was used to merge the high-quality paired reads, and each unique nucleotide sequence was defined as a clonotype. Clonotypes were aligned to IMGT TRBV, TRBD and TRBJ reference segments using MiTCR v1.1. Analysis was restricted to V-J combinations with a frequency above 0.0001, which covered about 99% of repertoires. The TCS score was defined as F50 (clonal expansion) divided by E x V (chaos), with BLOSUM62-based TCRdist calculated between CDR3 peptides within each V-J. Welch's t-statistics and random forest reduced around 510 V-J features to fewer than 15, which were used in a naive Bayes classifier (R e1071). Sample size was not statistically predetermined, and investigators were not blinded to group allocation. TCR Vbeta CDR3 sequencing of roughly 140 peripheral blood samples (approximately 44 ophthalmopathy, about 80 hyperthyroidism and some 17 progressor patients) is reported in the paper.

This chain joins TRBV29-1 to TRBJ1-4, and TRBD1 matches 7 of the central bases. Specimen: peripheral blood mononuclear cells (PBMCs), collected at new diagnosis, from a patient treated with antithyroid drugs. The TCR comes from a woman aged 25 to 45 with Graves disease. Donor details come from another sample of the same person, matched by shared clones. The DNA sequence is TGCAGCGTTGCCCTTTCGGGGACAGATGAAAAACTGTTTTTT. This sequence encodes CSVALSGTDEKLFF.